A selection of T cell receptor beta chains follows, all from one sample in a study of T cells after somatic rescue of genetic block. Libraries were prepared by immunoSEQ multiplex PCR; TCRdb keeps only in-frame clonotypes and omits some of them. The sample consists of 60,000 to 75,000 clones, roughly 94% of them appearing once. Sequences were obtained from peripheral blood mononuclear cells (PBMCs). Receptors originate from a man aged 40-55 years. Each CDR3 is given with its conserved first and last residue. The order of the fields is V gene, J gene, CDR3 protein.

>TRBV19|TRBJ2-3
CATGGAGTDTQYF
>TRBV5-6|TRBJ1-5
CASSLGEQPQHF
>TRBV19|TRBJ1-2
CASRPLVGAGGYTF
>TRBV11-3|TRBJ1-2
CASSYGTGDLGGYTF
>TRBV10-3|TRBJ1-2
CAISEPTDRGRNGYTF
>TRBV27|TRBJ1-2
CASSTGSNGYTF
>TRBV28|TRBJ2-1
CASSTGGRYNEQFF
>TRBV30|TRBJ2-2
CAWSFVPGAGGELFF
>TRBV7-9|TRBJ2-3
CACDRTYSTDTQYF
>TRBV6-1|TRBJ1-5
CASSELRNQPQHF
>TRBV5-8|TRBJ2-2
CASSIRQNMFFDFGELFF
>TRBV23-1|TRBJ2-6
CASSQLGQGARSGANVLTF
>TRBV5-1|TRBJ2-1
CASSRPPGAGSYNEQFF
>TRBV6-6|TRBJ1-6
CASSSRRDSPLHF
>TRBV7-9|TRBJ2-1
CASSLVDRQFF
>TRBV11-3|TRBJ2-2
CASSPGGSRAGELFF
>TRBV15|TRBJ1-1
CATSRDRFTEAFF
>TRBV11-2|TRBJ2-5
CASTTGLGLYQETQYF
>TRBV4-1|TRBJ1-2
CASSRRQGVEDGYTF
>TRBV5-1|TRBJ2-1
CASSLTSVYSYNEQFF
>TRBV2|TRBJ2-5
CASRTGTEETQYF
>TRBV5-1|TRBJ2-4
CASSLAEGVDKNIQYF
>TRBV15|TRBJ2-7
CATSGQGPYEQYF
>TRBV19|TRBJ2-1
CAIGLAGREQFF
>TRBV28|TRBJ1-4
CASRYYTGGANEKLFF
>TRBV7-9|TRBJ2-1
CASSLAGAGNNEQFF
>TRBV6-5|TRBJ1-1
CASSYLTYTEAFF
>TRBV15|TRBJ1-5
CATSGLSDNYNQPQHF
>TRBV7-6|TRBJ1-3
CASSSNQVLSGNTIYF
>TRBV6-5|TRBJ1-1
CASSYSTVGNTEAFF
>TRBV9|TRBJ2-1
CASSVGQISYNEQFF
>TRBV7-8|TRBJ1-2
CASSYRDLYGYTF
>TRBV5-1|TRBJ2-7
CASTVTGGYEQYF
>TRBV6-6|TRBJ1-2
CASRTRRGNYGYTF
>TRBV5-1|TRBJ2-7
CASSLGRNSYEQYF
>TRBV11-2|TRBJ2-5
CASSLDLTGGAETQYF
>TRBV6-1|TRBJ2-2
CATENRGLNTGELFF
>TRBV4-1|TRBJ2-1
CASSQVVDNEQFF
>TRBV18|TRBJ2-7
CASSPDPRVRGTYEQYF
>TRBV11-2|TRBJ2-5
CASSRRQGAWETQYF
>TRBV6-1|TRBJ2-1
CASSSWSGSYNEQFF
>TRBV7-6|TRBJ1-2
CASSRQGNYGYTF
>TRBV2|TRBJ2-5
CASSPLRGSQGTQYF
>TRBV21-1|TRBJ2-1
CASRSHRDNEQFF
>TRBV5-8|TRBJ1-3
CASSLVRAGRDTIYF
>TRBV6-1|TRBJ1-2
CASSEAGQGAYGYTF
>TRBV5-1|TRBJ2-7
CASSLEPGLAGVYEQYF
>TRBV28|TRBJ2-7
CASTRAGAGYEQYF
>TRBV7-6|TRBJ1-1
CASSLRTGDTEAFF
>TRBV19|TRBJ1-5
CASSRDRGRQPQHF
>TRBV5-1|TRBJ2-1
CASSLGASGREQFF
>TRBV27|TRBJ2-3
CASARGETGPTDTQYF
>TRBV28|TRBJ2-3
CASSPLSGTDTQYF
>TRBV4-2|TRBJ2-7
CASSHDLGSTYEQYF
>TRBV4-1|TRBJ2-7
CASSQERLAGSYEQYF